This TCR beta chain is from a study of control samples from healthy donors and cancer patients. The V end lost 7 bases, the J end lost 0 bases, and 12 bases lay between the germline ends. From germline, CDR1 is ENHRY and CDR2 SYGVKD. The CDR3 contains 14 residues. The assay was immunoSEQ multiplex PCR, and TCRdb's table has in-frame clones only and misses some. The table lists fewer than 90,000 clones, roughly 89% of them singletons. The receptor was derived from an older woman with head and neck cancer. The V call is TRBV10-3, the J call TRBJ1-1; maybe TRBD1 (5 bases). Sample: PBMCs. Written as DNA, the CDR3 is TGTGCCATCATAGGAGACAGTTTGAACACTGAAGCTTTCTTT. Translating it yields CAIIGDSLNTEAFF.